This T cell receptor (beta chain) was documented in a study of T cell responses to AZD1222 COVID-19 vaccine. Per germline, CDR1 SGHKS and CDR2 YYEKEE (reference sequence). This CDR3 spans 16 amino acids. V was cut by 4 bases and J by 6 bases, with 22 bases left in between. Generated by immunoSEQ multiplex PCR, the TCRdb table keeps only in-frame clones and is missing some. Among 80,000 to 130,000 clones listed, roughly 89% were seen once. The V gene is TRBV5-5, the J gene TRBJ1-2, with D possibly being TRBD1 (6 bases). The sequences come from peripheral blood, collected on day 0 of AZD1222 vaccination. The receptor comes from an adult in good health. CDR3 nucleotide sequence: TGTGCCAGCAGCCCCAAGATGTCGGGGGCGAGGGATGGCTACACCTTC. Residues: CASSPKMSGARDGYTF.